These T cell receptor beta chains were read from a single sample in a study of identical twins. TCRdb redid the calling of the 5' RACE reads with MiXCR, one entry per CDR3 protein. The table has roughly 190,000 distinct CDR3 sequences, approximately 16% seen once. This sample also appeared in a second study, on T cells expressing NK-cell markers.

The source material was CD8+ T cells sorted from blood. The origin of the receptors is a woman aged 18-35 years in good health. The CDR3 runs from the conserved cysteine through the conserved F or W. D genes are given only for firm matches. Only some rows state a clone size, as once, few, many or a class for expanded clones.

D gene	V gene	CDR3 length	clone size	J gene	CDR3 protein	CDR3 DNA
.	TRBV7-9	12	.	TRBJ1-1	CASSSSNTEAFF	TGTGCCAGCAGCTCGAGTAACACTGAAGCTTTCTTT
.	TRBV14	12	few	TRBJ2-7	CASSQGSLEQYF	TGTGCCAGCAGCCAAGGTAGCCTCGAGCAGTACTTC
TRBD2	TRBV7-8	15	few	TRBJ2-5	CASSLDLAVEETQYF	TGTGCCAGCAGCTTAGACCTAGCGGTGGAGGAGACCCAGTACTTC
.	TRBV27	15	.	TRBJ2-2	CASILHASLPGELFF	TGTGCCAGCATATTACACGCGTCACTACCCGGGGAGCTGTTTTTT
.	TRBV7-3	16	few	TRBJ2-3	CASSLNRPGPEDTQYF	TGTGCCAGCAGCTTGAACCGGCCAGGGCCCGAGGATACGCAGTATTTT
.	TRBV4-1	12	once	TRBJ2-7	CASSHLENEQYF	TGCGCCAGCAGCCACCTGGAGAACGAGCAGTACTTC
.	TRBV29-1	13	.	TRBJ2-7	CTTYGGPSHEQYF	TGCACTACTTATGGGGGGCCGAGCCACGAGCAGTACTTC
.	TRBV6-5	12	.	TRBJ2-7	CASSPNRDEQYF	TGTGCCAGCAGCCCAAACAGGGACGAGCAGTACTTC
.	TRBV29-1	12	few	TRBJ2-2	CSSRGDTGELFF	TGCAGCTCACGAGGAGACACCGGGGAGCTGTTTTTT
.	TRBV3-1	12	few	TRBJ2-7	CASSQRIYEQYF	TGTGCCAGCAGCCAGAGGATCTACGAGCAGTACTTC